The next 21 T cell receptor beta chains were all read from a single sample in a study of naive and memory T cell subsets. An equimolar mix of two oligonucleotides served as the beta constant-region primer for TRBC1 and TRBC2. Four rounds of PCR amplified the ligated cDNA using nested alpha and beta constant-region primers plus SP2. Each CDR3 protein is one row after TCRdb ran MiXCR on the UMI-ligation and nested PCR reads. The repertoire holds 80,000 or so distinct CDR3 sequences, with over 8.5% as singletons. The sample comprised naive CD8+ T cells from blood. These TCRs come from a human donor in good health.

The chain joins TRBV27 to TRBJ2-2; D not certain. Germline CDR1 reads MNHEY; CDR2 reads SMNVEV (reference sequence). V lost 3 bases and J 6 bases, leaving 14 bases between the germline ends. CDR3 length equals 15 residues. CDR3 amino acids: CASSFMGQPPGELFF. CDR3 in DNA: TGTGCCAGCAGTTTCATGGGCCAGCCACCCGGGGAGCTGTTTTTT.

This clonotype has ten or more counts. V gene TRBV29-1 combines with J gene TRBJ2-7; D is possibly TRBD1 or TRBD2 (6 bases each). The length of the CDR3 is 13 residues. Trimming removed 4 bases at V and 1 base at J, with 11 bases between. The germline gives CDR1 SQVTM, CDR2 ANQGSEA. The CDR3 region is CSVGLGGSYEQYF. The CDR3 DNA is TGCAGCGTTGGACTAGGGGGATCCTACGAGCAGTACTTC.

V gene TRBV29-1 combines with J gene TRBJ2-1; no clear D. Trimming removed 0 bases from V and 0 bases from J, with 9 bases in between. The V gene's germline CDR1 is SQVTM and CDR2 ANQGSEA. The CDR3 has 15 amino acids. CDR3 in amino acids: CSVEDTNHSYNEQFF. For the CDR3, the DNA is TGCAGCGTTGAAGATACGAACCACTCCTACAATGAGCAGTTCTTC.

This clonotype was picked up a small number of times. The chain uses TRBV29-1 and TRBJ1-2; 8 bases align to TRBD1. Germline-derived CDR1 and CDR2 are SQVTM and ANQGSEA. This CDR3 spans 17 amino acids. Losses at the gene ends were 1 base for V and 6 bases for J; bases not matched to a gene: 16. This CDR3 reads CSVEGMQGAPPLHGYTF. CDR3 sequence (DNA): TGCAGCGTTGAAGGGATGCAGGGGGCGCCCCCCCTCCATGGCTACACCTTC.

The rearrangement joins TRBV5-1 to TRBJ2-7; tentatively, D is TRBD1 or TRBD2 (5 bases each). The length of the CDR3 is 14 residues. Trimming removed 5 bases from V and 1 base from J, with 13 bases in between. Looked up from germline, CDR1 is SGHRS and CDR2 is YFSETQ. The CDR3 DNA follows: TGCGCCAGCAGTTGGGACGGCGGGTCCTACGAGCAGTACTTC. This encodes CASSWDGGSYEQYF.

This clonotype was seen a few times. This chain connects TRBV29-1 to TRBJ2-1, with 10 bases fitting TRBD2. This CDR3 spans 15 amino acids. Germline V gene lookup returns CDR1 SQVTM and CDR2 ANQGSEA. V trimming: 7 bases; J trimming: 0 bases; junction bases outside the gene matches: 6. The CDR3 reads CSAPTSGASYNEQFF. The CDR3 nucleotides read TGCAGCGCTCCTACTAGCGGGGCCTCCTACAATGAGCAGTTCTTC.

This clonotype was detected a few times. The V and J genes are TRBV9 and TRBJ2-1; 7 positions agree with TRBD2. Losses at the gene ends were 4 bases for V and 8 bases for J; bases not matched to a gene: 3. The CDR3 sequence is 12 residues long. The germline V gene has CDR1 SGDLS and CDR2 YYNGEE. The CDR3 reads CASSPRGDEQFF. The CDR3, as DNA: TGTGCCAGCAGCCCACGGGGGGATGAGCAGTTCTTC.

The chain uses TRBV13 and TRBJ2-3; D gene ambiguous. The CDR3 is made up of 16 amino acids. V was clipped by 2 bases and J by 0 bases, with 12 bases between them. The germline V gene encodes CDR1 PRHDT and CDR2 FYEKMQ (reference sequence). The CDR3 here is CASSLRSQESTDTQYF. CDR3 in DNA: TGTGCCAGCAGCTTAAGATCCCAGGAAAGCACAGATACGCAGTATTTT.

This clonotype came up many times. The chain has TRBV20-1 and TRBJ2-2; D not resolved. Trimming removed 0 bases from V and 0 bases from J, with 5 bases in between. CDR1 and CDR2 (germline): DFQATT, SNEGSKA (reference sequence). The CDR3 extends over 14 amino acids. Written as DNA, the CDR3 is TGCAGTGCTAGAGATCGGTCGAACACCGGGGAGCTGTTTTTT. This translates into CSARDRSNTGELFF.

This clonotype showed up many times. The chain recombines TRBV5-4 with TRBJ2-4; D is possibly TRBD2 (6 bases). The germline gives CDR1 SGHNT, CDR2 YYREEE (reference sequence). The CDR3 covers 17 residues. V was shortened by 4 bases and J by 0 bases, with 17 bases between the two germline ends. CDR3 region: CASSDSGQRSAKNIQYF. In DNA, the CDR3 is TGTGCCAGCAGCGATAGCGGTCAACGGTCAGCCAAAAACATTCAGTACTTC.

The rearrangement uses TRBV12-3 or TRBV12-4 and TRBJ2-1; D may be TRBD1 (6 bases). V lost 6 bases, J lost 6 bases, and 15 bases lay in between. The CDR3 length is 14 residues. The CDR3 sequence is CASSLHRVSNEQFF. The CDR3, as DNA: TGTGCCAGCAGCCTACACAGGGTGAGCAATGAGCAGTTCTTC.

The chain has TRBV11-2 and TRBJ1-2, with D maybe TRBD1 (5 bases). V lost 3 bases and J 0 bases, leaving 20 bases between the germline ends. The CDR3 covers 18 residues. CDR1 and CDR2 from the germline V gene are SGHAT and FQNNGV. Written as DNA, the CDR3 is TGTGCCAGCAGCTTCCCACCTACTCGGGGGGGAGCTAACTATGGCTACACCTTC. Protein product: CASSFPPTRGGANYGYTF.

V gene TRBV29-1 combines with J gene TRBJ2-7, with TRBD1 matching 9 bases. The CDR3 has 14 residues. Germline CDR1 is SQVTM and CDR2 is ANQGSEA. V shed 0 bases and J 4 bases; nucleotides not matched to a gene: 4. The CDR3 loop is CSVEDPGQGYEQYF. CDR3 in DNA: TGCAGCGTTGAAGACCCGGGACAGGGTTACGAGCAGTACTTC.

On this clonotype itself: With a much larger clone just one base away, this may be a read error. The chain combines TRBV12-3 or TRBV12-4 with TRBJ1-1, with D unclear. The CDR3 contains 13 residues. CDR3 amino acids: CASSLALFTEALF. The CDR3 DNA is TGTGCCAGCAGTTTAGCTCTGTTCACTGAAGCTTTATTT.

This clonotype was seen many times. The chain couples TRBV15 to TRBJ1-5; D perhaps matches TRBD1 (5 bases). V lost 0 bases and J lost 6, with 12 bases in between. The V gene's germline CDR1 is LNHNV and CDR2 YYDKDF (reference sequence). The CDR3 length is 15 residues. The CDR3 sequence: CATSRDVGPGQPQHF. Here the CDR3 DNA reads TGTGCCACCAGCAGAGATGTGGGGCCTGGTCAGCCCCAGCATTTT.

This clonotype was seen at least ten times. The rearrangement uses TRBV3-1 and TRBJ2-7; D gene ambiguous. The CDR3 runs to 13 residues. V was pared by 4 bases and J by 3 bases, with 10 bases between. The germline CDR1 and CDR2 sequences are LGHDT and YNNKEL (reference sequence). CDR3 protein: CASSPGPIYEQYF. CDR3 sequence (DNA): TGTGCCAGCAGCCCGGGCCCTATCTACGAGCAGTACTTC.

A few counts support this clonotype. The rearrangement joins TRBV10-3 to TRBJ1-5, with D perhaps TRBD1 (6 bases). V was pared by 3 bases and J by 0 bases, with 9 bases between. CDR3 length: 15 amino acids. Looked up from germline, CDR1 is ENHRY and CDR2 is SYGVKD. The CDR3: CAISDRDTSNQPQHF. Written as DNA, the CDR3 is TGTGCCATCAGTGATCGGGACACTAGCAATCAGCCCCAGCATTTT.

The sample holds a few counts of this clonotype. V and J are TRBV12-3 or TRBV12-4 and TRBJ2-3; D is uncertain. Trimming removed 4 bases at V and 4 bases at J, with 12 bases between. The CDR3 totals 14 residues. Written as DNA, the CDR3 is TGTGCCAGCAGTTCGGGCAGCCGACCAGATACGCAGTATTTT. It specifies CASSSGSRPDTQYF.

The chain is built from TRBV30 and TRBJ2-1; TRBD2 matches at 14 bases. The length of the CDR3 is 16 residues. Germline V gene sequence: CDR1 GTSNPN, CDR2 SVGIG (reference sequence). After removal of 2 bases from V and 8 bases from J, the junction contained 8 bases not matched to a gene. The CDR3 region is CAWSPQTSGRAHEQFF. The CDR3, as DNA: TGTGCCTGGAGTCCCCAGACTAGCGGGAGGGCCCATGAGCAGTTCTTC.

This clonotype was counted between two and nine times. The rearrangement uses TRBV4-1 and TRBJ2-7; 7 positions match TRBD1. The trim removed 0 bases at V and 3 bases at J, leaving 2 bases unmatched. The CDR3 spans 14 residues. Germline CDR1 MGHRA, CDR2 YSYEKL. The DNA of the CDR3 is TGCGCCAGCAGCCAAGAGAACAGGGGCTACGAGCAGTACTTC. This sequence encodes CASSQENRGYEQYF.

This clonotype has only a few counts. The chain carries TRBV7-2 and TRBJ1-6, with a possible D match to TRBD1 (5 bases). The CDR3 covers 15 residues. The V end lost 5 bases, the J end lost 6 bases, and 14 bases lay between the germline ends. The germline gives CDR1 SGHTA, CDR2 FQGNSA. The chain's CDR3 is CASSVPRDRNSPLHF. The CDR3 DNA reads as TGTGCCAGCAGCGTGCCCCGGGACCGTAATTCACCCCTCCACTTT.